What follows is one T cell receptor beta chain and its context. The antigen remains undetermined. The sample comes from a study of OX40 agonist ivuxolimab in advanced cancers. Study-wide context: Partial responses, seen in three patients, involved one hepatocellular carcinoma and two cutaneous melanomas. Study results and caveats: Clonal expansion from baseline to week 6 occurred in both CD4+ and CD8+ T cells.

Sequenced by immunoSEQ multiplex PCR; TCRdb stores in-frame clones only, minus some. This sample has 57,000 or so clones, with over 80% found just once. With baseline, cycle 4 day 1, and cycle 7 day 1 as timepoints, blood was sampled. With V trimmed by 2 bases and J by 2 bases, 11 bases remained unmatched. Germline V gene data show CDR1 as SGHVS and CDR2 as FQNEAQ. This CDR3 is 19 amino acids long. The TCR comes from an adult with an advanced solid tumor such as melanoma, head and neck, liver or kidney cancer. This chain uses TRBV7-8 with TRBJ2-6; 8 bases are a match to TRBD1. Sequences were derived from CD4+ or CD8+ T cells sorted from blood, sampled in a trial of the OX40 agonist ivuxolimab. CDR3 in amino acids: CASSLTEKYRGTGANVLTF. The CDR3 DNA follows: TGTGCCAGCAGCTTAACGGAAAAATACAGGGGGACTGGGGCCAACGTCCTGACTTTC.